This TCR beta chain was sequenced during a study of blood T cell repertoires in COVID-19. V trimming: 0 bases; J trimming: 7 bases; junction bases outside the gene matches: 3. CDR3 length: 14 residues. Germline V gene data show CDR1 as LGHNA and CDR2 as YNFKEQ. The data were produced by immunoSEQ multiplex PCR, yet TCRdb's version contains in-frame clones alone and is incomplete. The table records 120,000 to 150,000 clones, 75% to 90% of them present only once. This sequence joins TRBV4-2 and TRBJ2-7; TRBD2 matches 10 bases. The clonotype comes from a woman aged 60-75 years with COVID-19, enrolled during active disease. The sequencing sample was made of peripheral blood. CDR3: CASSQEGLAWEQYF. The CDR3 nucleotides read TGTGCCAGCAGCCAAGAGGGACTAGCGTGGGAGCAGTACTTC.